This T cell receptor (beta chain) derives from a study of OX40 agonist ivuxolimab in advanced cancers. In the study overall: The costimulatory receptor OX40 (CD134) was targeted by ivuxolimab, a fully human IgG2 agonistic monoclonal antibody. Intravenous ivuxolimab was administered to patients every 2 weeks at six dose levels: 0.01, 0.1, 0.3, 1.5, 3 and 10 mg/kg. Among the 52 dose-escalation patients, approximately 20 had hepatocellular carcinoma, roughly 15 melanoma, 9 renal cell carcinoma and 9 head and neck cancer. In the dose-escalation cohort, 82.7% of patients were male, and the mean age was 60 years with a range of roughly 23 to 79. Prior anti-PD-1, anti-PD-L1 or anti-CTLA-4 therapy was permitted, and about two fifths of dose-escalation patients had received checkpoint inhibitors. Three dose-escalation patients achieved partial responses, one with hepatocellular carcinoma and two with cutaneous melanoma. The point of sequencing TCRbeta in the periphery was to test whether ivuxolimab changed TCR sequence diversity and drove clonal T-cell expansion. The paper describes the monotherapy dose-escalation part (N of about 47 patients) of the phase I trial of ivuxolimab. The research as a whole found: After ivuxolimab, CD8+ T cells had more expanded clones than CD4+ T cells on average. The antigen specificity of the peripheral T cells that underwent clonal expansion was not determined. At doses of 0.1 to 3.0 mg/kg, clonal expansion of both CD4+ and CD8+ blood T cells was observed from baseline to week 6. In partial responders in the 0.1-3.0 mg/kg groups, normalized peripheral clonal expansion was found to be among the lowest, especially among CD8+ T cells. Low levels of normalized T-cell clonal expansion were also seen in some patients who did not respond.

For sequencing of the TCRbeta CDR3 region, genomic DNA was extracted from the sorted cells. The immunoSEQ Assay was used to sequence the TCRbeta CDR3 regions. TCRdb limited this immuneACCESS table to in-frame rearrangements with V and J called. A share of clones is missing; checked studies link under half to unresolved V genes, and the rest is unexplained. The sample includes 30,000 to 35,000 clones, with approximately 92% observed a single time. The ten most abundant clones make up roughly a third of the sample. The trial excluded patients who had a history of autoimmune disease or were on systemic immunosuppression. Peripheral blood for TCR sequencing was drawn from every dose cohort at baseline, at cycle 4 day 1 and at cycle 7 day 1. Samples were obtained from an open-label, multicenter, first-in-human phase I dose-escalation trial of ivuxolimab. Adults with locally advanced or metastatic melanoma, renal cell, hepatocellular, or head and neck squamous cell carcinoma were enrolled in the trial. Before TCR sequencing, CD4+ and CD8+ T cells were separately sorted from peripheral blood.

Remarks on this clone: This receptor's antigen is unknown. There are no base qualities to consult, and no much larger clone falls within one base.

Relative to germline, V is missing 6 bases and J is missing 8 bases, with 18 bases of the junction outside any gene match. The germline V gene sets CDR1 to SGDLS and CDR2 to YYNGEE. From the cysteine through the phenylalanine, the CDR3 covers 17 amino acids. Kept here is only the CDR3 DNA, which spans 51 bases and is read in frame from base 1. The sample consisted of CD4+ or CD8+ T cells sorted from blood, taken in a trial of the OX40 agonist ivuxolimab. The sequence was collected from an adult with an advanced solid tumor such as melanoma, head and neck, liver or kidney cancer. The V gene is TRBV9 and the J gene is TRBJ2-1, with 9 bases matching TRBD1. The CDR3 protein is CASNLPRDRDGGDEQFF. The DNA reads TGTGCCAGCAACCTTCCTAGGGACAGGGATGGGGGCGATGAGCAGTTCTTC. Joined to the reference TRBV9 and TRBJ2-1 proteins, this CDR3 gives the full variable domain: DSGVTQTPKHLITATGQRVTLRCSPRSGDLSVYWYQQSLDQGLQFLIQYYNGEERAKGNILERFSAQQFPDLHSELNLSSLELGDSALYFCASNLPRDRDGGDEQFFGPGTRLTVL.